This T cell receptor (beta chain) was recovered during a study of blood T cell repertoires in COVID-19. Study background: Sites across the United States, Italy and Spain contributed samples from acute and convalescent COVID-19. In each case, the material was cDNA or gDNA derived from T cells, B-cell-depleted T cells, or PBMCs.

Original analysis: Estimated nucleated cell counts came from reference gene primer amplification. The method was immunoSEQ multiplex PCR; TCRdb's version includes in-frame clones alone and lacks a portion of them. Clone size and the V and J calls come from that table; the DNA yielded D and trimming. The table has some 200,000 clones, approximately 85% seen once; the top ten hold about 9.1%. V lost 6 bases and J lost 7; bases outside the gene matches: 12. This CDR3 has 15 residues. CDR1 and CDR2 from the germline V gene are SNHLY and FYNNEI. Input material: peripheral blood. The rearrangement uses TRBV2 and TRBJ1-5; 7 bases align to TRBD1. This receptor was obtained from a woman of 80 years or more with acute or convalescent COVID-19. CDR3 residues: CASRLQGSGRQPQHF. The CDR3 DNA follows: TGTGCCAGCAGATTACAGGGGTCGGGGCGCCAGCCCCAGCATTTT.